This TCR beta chain was sequenced during a study of cytomegalovirus exposure and HLA in healthy donors. With 60 Vbeta and 13 Jbeta primers, the PCR was carried out. Profiled with immunoSEQ multiplex PCR; TCRdb holds only in-frame clones, not every one. The table shows 200,000 to 250,000 clones, with 82% occurring only once. Germline values: CDR1 SEHNR, CDR2 FQNEAQ (reference sequence). This CDR3 region has 17 residues. After removal of 2 bases from V and 3 bases from J, the junction contained 8 bases not matched to a gene. The V gene is TRBV7-9, the J gene TRBJ2-5; 11 bases align to TRBD2. Sample: PBMCs. The receptor comes from a woman aged 40 to 50 in good health and CMV-seropositive. The CDR3 sequence: CASSLKTSGASEETQYF. CDR3 bases: TGTGCCAGCAGCTTAAAGACTAGCGGGGCCTCAGAAGAGACCCAGTACTTC.